This T cell receptor (beta chain) was observed in a study of T cell responses to AZD1222 COVID-19 vaccine. Assay: immunoSEQ multiplex PCR; the TCRdb copy retains only in-frame clones and omits some. There are under 50,000 clones in the sample; about 88% occur only once, and less than 6% lies in the top ten. V was pared by 6 bases and J by 7 bases, with 18 bases between. The CDR3 is 14 amino acids. The germline V gene encodes CDR1 MNHEY and CDR2 SVGAGI. With respect to this clone: What it binds is not known.

Study observations and caveats: Vaccine-associated CD4 TCRs ranged over spike, dominating at 160-218 and 743-854. White British donors predominated, females outnumbered males, and clonal diversity was possibly underestimated. The peak T cell response came first, and repertoires were sampled only after it.

The sample was peripheral blood, taken 28 days after the second AZD1222 dose. The rearrangement uses TRBV6-5 and TRBJ1-1; possible D gene TRBD1, 6 bases. This sequence was found in an adult who received the AZD1222 COVID-19 vaccine. CDR3 loop: CASSRTDHTREAFF. The CDR3 DNA sequence: TGTGCCAGCAGCAGGACAGACCATACCCGTGAAGCTTTCTTT.